The T cell receptor (beta chain) under discussion was sequenced for a study of CD8+CD57+ T cells in acquired aplastic anemia. For the study at large: Sorted CD4+ plus CD8+ cells gave DNA averaging about 3.2 ug.

For CDR3 and TCR beta VDJ profiling, genomic DNA was the template used. MiXCR was run by TCRdb on the reads, yielding one entry per CDR3 protein. The sample includes 150,000 to 200,000 distinct CDR3 sequences, about half of them seen just once. Study findings and constraints: Patients and controls shared approximately 30 CD8+ CDR3 sequences, highly expressed in patients.

The authors sequenced patients whose flow cytometry had shown CD8+CD57+ cell expansion. Severe acquired aplastic anemia was present in every patient. Blood was sampled before the patients had received any therapy. This clonotype came up many times. Its antigen is unknown. The receptor's source is a human donor with aplastic anemia. Input material: sorted CD4+, CD8+, or CD8+CD57+ T cells (not recorded which) from PBMCs.

CDR3 sequence (DNA): TGCGCCAGCAGCCCTGCTCCGGGTAACACTGAAGCTTTCTTT. It translates to CASSPAPGNTEAFF. The chain is built from TRBV5-1 and TRBJ1-1, with D unresolved. CDR1 and CDR2 (germline): SGHRS, YFSETQ. This CDR3 is 14 amino acids long. Trimming removed 4 bases at V and 2 bases at J, with 12 bases between.